This is a list of T cell receptor beta chains from one sample in a study of neoadjuvant anti-PD-1 for oral cavity cancer. TCRdb's table, derived via immunoSEQ multiplex PCR, lists solely in-frame clones and lacks some. The table includes around 13,000 clones, roughly 67% detected once. This material consisted of PBMCs, taken after nivolumab (anti-PD-1) treatment. The origin of the receptors is a person aged 40-85 years with oral cavity squamous cell carcinoma. Each CDR3 is given with its conserved first and last residue. A D gene is named only where the DNA matches it firmly. Clone size is stated in some rows and not others, as once, few, many or a class when expanded.

CDR3 | DNA | V | size | J | D
CASRDSRGNTIYF | TGTGCCAGTAGGGACAGTCGGGGAAACACCATATATTTT | TRBV19 | - | TRBJ1-3 | -
CASREGGNEKLFF | TGTGCCAGCAGGGAAGGGGGTAATGAAAAACTGTTTTTT | TRBV6-5 | - | TRBJ1-4 | -
CASRPGQGNYEQYF | TGTGCCAGCAGGCCCGGACAGGGAAACTACGAGCAGTACTTC | TRBV28 | - | TRBJ2-7 | TRBD1
CASSKTSGRAADKNIQYF | TGTGCCAGCAGTAAGACTAGCGGGAGGGCCGCGGACAAAAACATTCAGTACTTC | TRBV28 | few | TRBJ2-4 | TRBD2
CASSLETLGRGEQYF | TGTGCCAGCAGCTTAGAAACCTTAGGTAGGGGCGAGCAGTACTTC | TRBV11-2 | - | TRBJ2-7 | -
CASSAKIGAGGNTEAFF | TGTGCCAGCAGCGCAAAGATAGGGGCTGGGGGGAACACTGAAGCTTTCTTT | TRBV9 | - | TRBJ1-1 | -
CASSPGGGAYGYTF | TGTGCCAGCAGTCCTGGAGGGGGGGCCTATGGCTACACCTTC | TRBV6-5 | few | TRBJ1-2 | -
CASSGVGQGASGANVLTF | TGTGCCAGTAGTGGGGTGGGACAGGGGGCCTCCGGGGCCAACGTCCTGACTTTC | TRBV19 | - | TRBJ2-6 | TRBD1
CAWSVGNEQFF | TGTGCCTGGAGTGTAGGTAATGAGCAGTTCTTC | TRBV30 | - | TRBJ2-1 | -
CAWSRYYNEQFF | TGTGCCTGGAGTAGGTACTACAATGAGCAGTTCTTC | TRBV30 | - | TRBJ2-1 | -
CASSLDALSYNEQFF | TGTGCCAGCAGCTTAGATGCCCTCTCCTACAATGAGCAGTTCTTC | TRBV7-9 | - | TRBJ2-1 | -
CATFQQGSQPQHF | TGTGCCACCTTTCAACAGGGATCTCAGCCCCAGCATTTT | TRBV28 | - | TRBJ1-5 | -
CASSLARYAMNTEAFF | TGTGCCAGCAGCTTAGCTAGGTACGCAATGAACACTGAAGCTTTCTTT | TRBV7-9 | - | TRBJ1-1 | -
CASSYWTGGFGTDTQYF | TGTGCCAGCAGCTACTGGACAGGGGGCTTCGGCACAGATACGCAGTATTTT | TRBV5-4 | - | TRBJ2-3 | TRBD1
CASSLGGSETQYF | TGTGCCAGCAGCTTAGGGGGATCGGAGACCCAGTACTTC | TRBV11-2 | - | TRBJ2-5 | -
CASRSGPQETQYF | TGCGCCAGCAGGTCGGGGCCCCAAGAGACCCAGTACTTC | TRBV5-1 | few | TRBJ2-5 | -
CASSVNYAYTDTQYF | TGTGCCAGCAGTGTGAACTATGCCTACACAGATACGCAGTATTTT | TRBV6-1 | - | TRBJ2-3 | -
CASSLRRGSLEYF | TGTGCCAGCAGTTTACGAAGGGGCAGTCTTGAGTACTTC | TRBV6-5 | - | TRBJ2-7 | -
CASSPGTGVYEQYF | TGTGCCAGCTCACCGGGGACAGGGGTCTACGAGCAGTACTTC | TRBV18 | few | TRBJ2-7 | TRBD1
CASGPGLAGINEQFF | TGTGCTAGTGGCCCCGGACTAGCGGGGATCAATGAGCAGTTCTTC | TRBV12-5 | - | TRBJ2-1 | TRBD2
CASYGASDTQYF | TGCGCCAGCTACGGGGCAAGCGATACGCAGTATTTT | TRBV10-1 | - | TRBJ2-3 | -
CASKGTDYSNQPQHF | TGTGCCAGCAAAGGGACGGATTATAGCAATCAGCCCCAGCATTTT | TRBV27 | - | TRBJ1-5 | -
CATQSNGPGYTF | TGTGCCACCCAGAGCAATGGTCCGGGCTACACCTTC | TRBV6-1 | - | TRBJ1-2 | -
CASSYTRGGIQYF | TGTGCCAGCAGTTACACCCGAGGCGGCATTCAGTACTTC | TRBV6-5 | - | TRBJ2-4 | -
CASSMDRSQGPYNQPQHF | TGTGCCAGTAGTATGGATCGGTCCCAGGGGCCCTACAATCAGCCCCAGCATTTT | TRBV19 | - | TRBJ1-5 | -
CASSPPGGGTGELFF | TGTGCCAGCAGTCCCCCCGGGGGGGGCACCGGGGAGCTGTTTTTT | TRBV9 | - | TRBJ2-2 | TRBD2
CASSPLGAETYNEQFF | TGTGCCAGCAGCCCCCTAGGGGCGGAAACTTACAATGAGCAGTTCTTC | TRBV5-6 | once | TRBJ2-1 | -
CASSPGVGDQPQHF | TGTGCTAGCAGCCCGGGGGTGGGAGACCAGCCCCAGCATTTT | TRBV7-7 | - | TRBJ1-5 | -
CASGDNQETQYF | TGCGCCAGCGGGGACAACCAAGAGACCCAGTACTTC | TRBV5-1 | - | TRBJ2-5 | -
CAWRGLGAGELFF | TGTGCCTGGAGGGGGCTAGGTGCCGGGGAGCTGTTTTTT | TRBV30 | once | TRBJ2-2 | -
CASSLGGGEQYF | TGTGCCAGCAGTCTCGGGGGGGGTGAGCAGTACTTC | TRBV6-6 | - | TRBJ2-7 | TRBD2
CASSLGVREYQETQYF | TGTGCCAGCAGCTTAGGGGTGAGAGAGTACCAAGAGACCCAGTACTTC | TRBV11-1 | - | TRBJ2-5 | -
CASSLGSLAGADTQYF | TGTGCCAGCAGTTTAGGTTCCCTAGCGGGAGCAGATACGCAGTATTTT | TRBV27 | - | TRBJ2-3 | TRBD2
CASSPLNTEAFF | TGTGCCAGTAGTCCCCTGAACACTGAAGCTTTCTTT | TRBV19 | few | TRBJ1-1 | -
CASRFDRSNEKLFF | TGTGCCAGCAGATTCGACAGGTCTAATGAAAAACTGTTTTTT | TRBV6-5 | once | TRBJ1-4 | -
CASRLETSGSDDTQYF | TGTGCCAGCCGACTTGAGACTAGCGGGAGTGATGATACGCAGTATTTT | TRBV10-3 | - | TRBJ2-3 | TRBD2
CASRGLAGGNTGELFF | TGCGCCAGCAGGGGTCTAGCGGGAGGGAACACCGGGGAGCTGTTTTTT | TRBV10-2 | - | TRBJ2-2 | TRBD2
CASSYSVTGGGTEAFF | TGTGCCAGCAGTTACTCAGTAACAGGGGGCGGCACTGAAGCTTTCTTT | TRBV6-6 | - | TRBJ1-1 | TRBD1
CASSQGPLAGGPGTDTQYF | TGCGCCAGCAGCCAAGGGCCTCTAGCGGGAGGGCCTGGCACAGATACGCAGTATTTT | TRBV4-1 | few | TRBJ2-3 | TRBD2
CSGTGGTTNEKLFF | TGCAGCGGAACAGGGGGCACAACTAATGAAAAACTGTTTTTT | TRBV29-1 | - | TRBJ1-4 | TRBD1
CAISESLGLAGSSYNEQFF | TGTGCCATCAGTGAGTCGCTCGGACTAGCGGGTAGCTCCTACAATGAGCAGTTCTTC | TRBV10-3 | - | TRBJ2-1 | TRBD2
CASSLAPGATGNTIYF | TGCGCCAGCAGCCTCGCGCCAGGTGCCACTGGAAACACCATATATTTT | TRBV4-1 | - | TRBJ1-3 | -